This T cell receptor (beta chain) was profiled in a study of blood T cell repertoires in COVID-19. Clones were read by immunoSEQ multiplex PCR, and TCRdb kept only the in-frame ones, dropping some. This sample has about 160,000 clones, with 88% found just once. The germline V gene has CDR1 GTSNPN and CDR2 SVGIG (reference sequence). This CDR3 contains 12 residues. With 4 bases removed from V and 8 bases from J, the gap between germline ends came to 12 bases. Participant ages covered about 18 to 100 years across about two dozen US areas. Clinical history as reported by participants underpinned cohort assignment.

Sequenced material: PBMCs or T cells enriched from blood (not recorded which). The receptor's source is a woman in her 50s who had recovered from COVID-19. The chain employs TRBV30 and TRBJ2-1, with a weak D call TRBD1 (7 bases). The CDR3 DNA reads as TGTGCCTGGACCGGAGGGGGCCATGAGCAGTTCTTC. This sequence encodes CAWTGGGHEQFF.